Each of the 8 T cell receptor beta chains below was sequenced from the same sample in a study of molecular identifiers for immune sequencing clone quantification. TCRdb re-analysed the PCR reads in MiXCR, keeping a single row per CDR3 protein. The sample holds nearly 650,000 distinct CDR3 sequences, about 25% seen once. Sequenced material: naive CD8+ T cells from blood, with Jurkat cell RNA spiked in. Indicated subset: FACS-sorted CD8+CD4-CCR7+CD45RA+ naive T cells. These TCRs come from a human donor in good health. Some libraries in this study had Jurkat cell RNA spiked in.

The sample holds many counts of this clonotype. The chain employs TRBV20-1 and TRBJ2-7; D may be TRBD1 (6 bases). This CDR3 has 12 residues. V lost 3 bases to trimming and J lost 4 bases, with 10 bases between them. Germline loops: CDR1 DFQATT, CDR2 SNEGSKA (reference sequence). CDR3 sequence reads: CSASEQGYEQYF. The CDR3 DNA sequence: TGCAGTGCTAGTGAACAGGGATACGAGCAGTACTTC.

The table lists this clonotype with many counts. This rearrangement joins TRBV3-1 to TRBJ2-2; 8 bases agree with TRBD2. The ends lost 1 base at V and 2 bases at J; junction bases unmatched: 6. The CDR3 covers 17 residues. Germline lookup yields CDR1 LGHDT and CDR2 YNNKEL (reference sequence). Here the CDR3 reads CASSQVTSGGNTGELFF. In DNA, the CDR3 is TGTGCCAGCAGCCAAGTAACCAGCGGGGGAAACACCGGGGAGCTGTTTTTT. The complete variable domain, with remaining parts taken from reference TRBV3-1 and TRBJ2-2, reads DTAVSQTPKYLVTQMGNDKSIKCEQNLGHDTMYWYKQDSKKFLKIMFSYNNKELIINETVPNRFSPKSPDKAHLNLHINSLELGDSAVYFCASSQVTSGGNTGELFFGEGSRLTVL.

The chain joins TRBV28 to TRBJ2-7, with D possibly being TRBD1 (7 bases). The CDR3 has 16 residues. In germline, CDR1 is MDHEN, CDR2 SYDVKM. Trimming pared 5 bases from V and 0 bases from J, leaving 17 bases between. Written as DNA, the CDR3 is TGTGCCAGCAGTCGCTTAGCGGCAGGGGGCTCCTACGAGCAGTACTTC. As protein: CASSRLAAGGSYEQYF.

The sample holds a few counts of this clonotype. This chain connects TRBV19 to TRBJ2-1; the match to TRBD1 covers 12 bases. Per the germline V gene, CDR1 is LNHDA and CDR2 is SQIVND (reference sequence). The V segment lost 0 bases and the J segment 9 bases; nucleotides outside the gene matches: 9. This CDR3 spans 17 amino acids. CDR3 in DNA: TGTGCCAGTAGTATAGATCTCCCGGGACAGGGGGCCGGTGAGCAGTTCTTC. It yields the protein CASSIDLPGQGAGEQFF. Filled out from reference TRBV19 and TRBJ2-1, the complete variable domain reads DGGITQSPKYLFRKEGQNVTLSCEQNLNHDAMYWYRQDPGQGLRLIYYSQIVNDFQKGDIAEGYSVSREKKESFPLTVTSAQKNPTAFYLCASSIDLPGQGAGEQFFGPGTRLTVL.

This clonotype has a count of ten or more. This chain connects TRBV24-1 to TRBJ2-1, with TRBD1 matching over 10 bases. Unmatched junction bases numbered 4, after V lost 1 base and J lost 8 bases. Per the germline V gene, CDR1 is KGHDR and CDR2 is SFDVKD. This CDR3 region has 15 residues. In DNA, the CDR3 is TGTGCCACCAGTGATTTAGACAGGGGGCTGGATGAGCAGTTCTTC. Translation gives CATSDLDRGLDEQFF.

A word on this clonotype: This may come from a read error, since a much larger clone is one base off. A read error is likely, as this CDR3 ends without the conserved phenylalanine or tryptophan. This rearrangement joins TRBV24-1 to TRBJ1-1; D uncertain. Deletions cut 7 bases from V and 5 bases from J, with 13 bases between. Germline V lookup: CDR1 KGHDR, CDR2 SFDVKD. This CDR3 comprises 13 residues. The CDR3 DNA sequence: TGTGCCACCAGCCCCCCCCGTCGGACTGAAGCTTTCTTA. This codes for CATSPPRRTEAFL.

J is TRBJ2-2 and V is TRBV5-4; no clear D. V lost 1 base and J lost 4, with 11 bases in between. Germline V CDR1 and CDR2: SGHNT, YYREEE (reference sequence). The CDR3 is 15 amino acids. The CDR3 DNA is TGTGCCAGCAGCTTGTCAGGTCTCGGCACCGGGGAGCTGTTTTTT. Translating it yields CASSLSGLGTGELFF.

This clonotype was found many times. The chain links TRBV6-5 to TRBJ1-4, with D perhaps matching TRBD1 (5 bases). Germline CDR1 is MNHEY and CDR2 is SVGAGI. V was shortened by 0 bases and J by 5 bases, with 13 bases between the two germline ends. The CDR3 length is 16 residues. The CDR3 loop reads CASSYSILAGNEKLFF. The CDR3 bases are TGTGCCAGCAGTTACTCGATCCTTGCAGGGAATGAAAAACTGTTTTTT.